This paragraph reports one T cell receptor (beta chain). Its antigen has not been determined. No base quality values were provided; no much bigger clone lies one nucleotide off. The data originate from a study of cytomegalovirus exposure and HLA in healthy donors (dated by TCRdb to 2016 to 2017). The study in broad terms: According to a later analysis, one platform produced both the approximately 110 validation repertoires and the roughly 660 repertoires of the first cohort. In addition to the first cohort of 650 to 750 subjects, a separate validation cohort of about 120 different subjects was used. The study was designed to test whether signatures of past pathogen exposure could be identified by cataloging public T cell receptors. To predict cytomegalovirus infection status, the study combined high-throughput TCR immunosequencing, statistical association of individual TCRs with disease status, and machine learning. The full study reports these points: According to the authors, the approach could potentially be generalized to other disease states and immunological phenotypes. The classifier was reported to diagnose cytomegalovirus status with high specificity and sensitivity in both the original cohort and the validation cohort. A few of the identified cytomegalovirus-associated TCR beta chains were confirmed in vitro to be specific for cytomegalovirus antigens. A later analysis had no HLA typing for the validation cohort, so co-occurrence there was scored across all 130 or so repertoires. Across donors, most TCR sequences were observed very rarely, whereas some public TCRs were present in many individuals. Of the cluster scores, around 95% were above 0 in a later analysis, which found that TCRs clustered in the first cohort also tended to co-occur in the 110 or so validation repertoires. The study gave a list of 150 to 200 TCR beta chains associated with cytomegalovirus.

For CDR1 and CDR2, the germline V gene (reference sequence) lists GTSNPN and SVGIG. The CDR3 contains 16 residues, cysteine and phenylalanine counted. Just CDR3 DNA is preserved here, 48 bases in frame from base 1. Cut back by 1 base and 1 base, the V and J ends lie 16 bases apart. The donors belonged to the validation cohort of 120 subjects, which was separate from the roughly 700-subject first cohort. Libraries were prepared through the immunoSEQ multiplex PCR assay. Concerning the study's data processing: To diagnose cytomegalovirus status from the catalog of TCR beta chain sequences, a statistical classification framework was built. TCRdb mirrors the immuneACCESS table, restricted to in-frame sequences. Some clones are absent from its copies; in checked studies, under half trace to an unresolved V gene, and the reason for the others is unknown. V and J calls and clone size are those listed in that table; D and trimming were worked out from the DNA. The sample table holds over 55,000 clones, of which about 96% were seen once. The leading ten clones occupy 0.9% to 1% of the sample.

The rearranged segments are TRBV30 and TRBJ1-1; a tentative D match to TRBD1 spans 5 bases. Sequencing was carried out using PBMCs. This receptor was identified in a man in his late teens or twenties in good health and CMV-seronegative. The nucleotide sequence is given as TGTGCCTGGAGTGCCCCCCTGTGGGGCAGGAACACTGAAGCTTTCTTT. Its protein is CAWSAPLWGRNTEAFF.